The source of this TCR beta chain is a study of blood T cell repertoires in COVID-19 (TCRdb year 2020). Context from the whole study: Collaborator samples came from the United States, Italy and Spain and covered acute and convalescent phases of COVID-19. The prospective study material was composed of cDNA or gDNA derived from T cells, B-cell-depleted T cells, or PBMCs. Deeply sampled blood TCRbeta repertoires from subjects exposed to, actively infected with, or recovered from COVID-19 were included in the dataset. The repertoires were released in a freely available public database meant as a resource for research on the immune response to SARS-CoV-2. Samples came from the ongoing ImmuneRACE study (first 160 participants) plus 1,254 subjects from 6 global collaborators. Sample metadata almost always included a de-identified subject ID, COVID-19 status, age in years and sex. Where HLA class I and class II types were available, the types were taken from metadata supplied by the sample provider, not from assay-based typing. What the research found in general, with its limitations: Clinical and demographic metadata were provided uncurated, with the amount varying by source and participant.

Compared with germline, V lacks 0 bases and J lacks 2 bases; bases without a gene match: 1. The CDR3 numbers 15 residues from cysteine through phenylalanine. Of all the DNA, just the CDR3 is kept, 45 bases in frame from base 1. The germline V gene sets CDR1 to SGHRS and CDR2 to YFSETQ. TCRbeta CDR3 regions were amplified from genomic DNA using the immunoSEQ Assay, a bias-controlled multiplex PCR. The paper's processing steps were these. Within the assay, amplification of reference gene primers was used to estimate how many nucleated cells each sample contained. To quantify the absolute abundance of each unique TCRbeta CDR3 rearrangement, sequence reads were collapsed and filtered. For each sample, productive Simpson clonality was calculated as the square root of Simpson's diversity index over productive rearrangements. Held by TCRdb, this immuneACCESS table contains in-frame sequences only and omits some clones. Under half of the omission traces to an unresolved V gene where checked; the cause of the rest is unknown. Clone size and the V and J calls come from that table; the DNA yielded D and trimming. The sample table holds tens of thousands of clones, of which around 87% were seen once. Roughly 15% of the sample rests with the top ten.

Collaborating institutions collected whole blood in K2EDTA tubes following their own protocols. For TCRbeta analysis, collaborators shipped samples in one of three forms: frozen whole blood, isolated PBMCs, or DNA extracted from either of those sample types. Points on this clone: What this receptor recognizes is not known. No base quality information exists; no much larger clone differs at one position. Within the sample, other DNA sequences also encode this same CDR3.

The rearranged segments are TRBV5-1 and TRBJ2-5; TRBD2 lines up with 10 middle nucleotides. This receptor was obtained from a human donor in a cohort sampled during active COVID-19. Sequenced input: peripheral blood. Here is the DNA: TGCGCCAGCAGCTTGGGGACTAGCGGACAAGAGACCCAGTACTTC. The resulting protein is CASSLGTSGQETQYF.